Sequencing of this T cell receptor beta chain was carried out in a study of blood T cell repertoires in COVID-19. The V gene's germline CDR1 is SGHRS and CDR2 YFSETQ. The length of the CDR3 is 16 residues. Unmatched junction bases numbered 12, after V lost 3 bases and J lost 7 bases. Produced via immunoSEQ multiplex PCR; TCRdb's table is partial and in-frame only. The sample lists 180,000 or so clones, approximately 85% seen once, with around 7.5% in the top ten. The specimen sequenced was peripheral blood. The chain couples TRBV5-1 to TRBJ2-1; 8 nucleotides match TRBD2. The TCR comes from a woman aged 55-70 years with acute or convalescent COVID-19. In DNA form, the CDR3 reads TGCGCCAGCAGCTGGGGCTCGGCTAGCGGGCCGAATGAGCAGTTCTTC. Protein sequence: CASSWGSASGPNEQFF.